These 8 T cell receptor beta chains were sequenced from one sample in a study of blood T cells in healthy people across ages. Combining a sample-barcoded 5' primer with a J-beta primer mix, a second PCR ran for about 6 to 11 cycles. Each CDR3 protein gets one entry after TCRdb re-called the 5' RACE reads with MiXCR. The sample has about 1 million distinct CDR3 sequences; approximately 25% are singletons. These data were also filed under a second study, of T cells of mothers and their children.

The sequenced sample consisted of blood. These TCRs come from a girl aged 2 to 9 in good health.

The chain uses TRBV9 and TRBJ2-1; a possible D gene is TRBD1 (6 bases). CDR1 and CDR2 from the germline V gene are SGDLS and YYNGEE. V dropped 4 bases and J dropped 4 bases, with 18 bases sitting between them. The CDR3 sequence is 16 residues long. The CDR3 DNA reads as TGTGCCAGCAGCACCAAGGGGGTGATCACTTACAATGAGCAGTTCTTC. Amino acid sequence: CASSTKGVITYNEQFF.

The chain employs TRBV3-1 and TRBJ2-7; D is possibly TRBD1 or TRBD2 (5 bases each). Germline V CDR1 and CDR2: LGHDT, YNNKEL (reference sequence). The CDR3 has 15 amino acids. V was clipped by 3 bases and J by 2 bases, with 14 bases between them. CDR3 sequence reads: CASSQTQGVAYEQYF. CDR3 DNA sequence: TGTGCCAGCAGCCAGACCCAGGGAGTAGCCTACGAGCAGTACTTC.

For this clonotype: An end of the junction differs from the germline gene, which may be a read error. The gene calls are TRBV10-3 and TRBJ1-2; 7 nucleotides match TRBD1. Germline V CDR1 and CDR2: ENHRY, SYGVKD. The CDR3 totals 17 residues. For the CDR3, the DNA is TGCGCCATCAGTGAAGAAGTGGGGAAGACAGGGACCCTTTGGAACACCTTC. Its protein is CAISEEVGKTGTLWNTF.

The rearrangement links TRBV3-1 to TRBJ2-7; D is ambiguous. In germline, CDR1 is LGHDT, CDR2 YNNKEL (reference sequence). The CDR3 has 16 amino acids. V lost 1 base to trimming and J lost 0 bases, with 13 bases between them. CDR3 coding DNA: TGTGCCAGCAGCCAAGCAAGGGATCAAGCCTCCTACGAGCAGTACTTC. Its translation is CASSQARDQASYEQYF.

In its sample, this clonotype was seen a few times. The CDR3 here is CASSFGFLENYEQYF. The CDR3 nucleotides read TGTGCCAGCAGCTTTGGATTTTTGGAGAACTACGAGCAGTACTTC. The rearrangement links TRBV7-2 to TRBJ2-7; D remains ambiguous. With 3 bases removed from V and 3 bases from J, the gap between germline ends came to 15 bases. Looked up from germline, CDR1 is SGHTA and CDR2 is FQGNSA. CDR3 length: 15 residues. The full variable domain, in which reference TRBV7-2 and TRBJ2-7 provide the parts outside the CDR3, is GAGVSQSPSNKVTEKGKDVELRCDPISGHTALYWYRQSLGQGLEFLIYFQGNSAPDKSGLPSDRFSAERTGGSVSTLTIQRTQQEDSAVYLCASSFGFLENYEQYFGPGTRLTVT.

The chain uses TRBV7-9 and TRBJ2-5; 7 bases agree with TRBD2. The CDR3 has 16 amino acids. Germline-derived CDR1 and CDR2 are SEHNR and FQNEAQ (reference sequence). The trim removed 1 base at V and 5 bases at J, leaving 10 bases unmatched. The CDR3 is CASSLGSERGRETQYF. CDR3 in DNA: TGTGCCAGCAGCTTAGGTTCTGAGCGGGGAAGGGAGACCCAGTACTTC.

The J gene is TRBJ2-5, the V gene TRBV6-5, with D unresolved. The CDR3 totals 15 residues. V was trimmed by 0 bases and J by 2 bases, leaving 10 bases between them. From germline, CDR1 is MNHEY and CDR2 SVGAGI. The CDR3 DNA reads TGTGCCAGCAGTTACTCACAGATAATACAAGAGACCCAGTACTTC. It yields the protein CASSYSQIIQETQYF.

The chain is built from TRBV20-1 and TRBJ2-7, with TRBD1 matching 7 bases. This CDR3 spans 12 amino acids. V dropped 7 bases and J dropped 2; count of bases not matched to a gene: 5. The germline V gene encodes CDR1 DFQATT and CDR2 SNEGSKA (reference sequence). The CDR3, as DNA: TGCAGTGTTGGACAGGAGCCCTACGAGCAGTACTTC. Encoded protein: CSVGQEPYEQYF.